Listed below are T cell receptor beta chains from one sample, sequenced in a study of T cells in Graves' hyperthyroidism and ophthalmopathy. TCRdb reanalysed the multiplex PCR reads using MiXCR and keeps one entry per CDR3 protein. The sample includes under 400,000 distinct CDR3 sequences, around 20% of them seen just once. Input material: blood. The receptor set was obtained from a woman aged 50 to 65 with Graves' hyperthyroidism. The conserved cysteine and the conserved F or W are not part of the CDR3 here.

>TRBV10-3|TRBJ2-7
AISESQSGAYEQY
>TRBV28|TRBJ2-7
ASSLPRAYEQY
>TRBV10-3|TRBJ2-5
AISARDQETQY
>TRBV12-3/TRBV12-4|TRBJ1-1
ASSLAGGLNTEAF
>TRBV2|TRBJ1-2
ASKDAPSRFGYT
>TRBV29-1|TRBJ2-3
SVEPSNVGDTQY
>TRBV30|TRBJ1-5
AWSGNSNQPQH
>TRBV27|TRBJ2-5
ASRRTGLAGVGQETQY
>TRBV6-1|TRBJ2-3
ASSRTVTDTQY
>TRBV6-2/TRBV6-3|TRBJ2-2
ASSSPGVVLQNTGELF
>TRBV6-1|TRBJ1-2
ASSEGKVYYGYT
>TRBV20-1|TRBJ1-6
SVQGGSPLH
>TRBV28|TRBJ1-1
ASSRTMNTEAF
>TRBV20-1|TRBJ1-1
SANYPGQLNTEAF
>TRBV28|TRBJ1-2
ASSRRTGDGYT
>TRBV28|TRBJ1-2
ASSRPGQGAYGYT
>TRBV9|TRBJ2-1
ASSVVSYSDNNEQF
>TRBV12-5|TRBJ2-3
ASGLVRGTGATDTQY
>TRBV19|TRBJ2-1
ASLARSAGNEQF
>TRBV30|TRBJ1-2
AWSRQVYGYT
>TRBV7-3|TRBJ1-1
ASSPEPLGTEAF
>TRBV20-1|TRBJ2-1
SAISRGLNEQF
>TRBV5-1|TRBJ2-7
ASSPPSLSNEQY
>TRBV28|TRBJ1-2
ASSWAGNGYT
>TRBV27|TRBJ2-7
ASSPGTSGTSATYEQY
>TRBV7-2|TRBJ2-7
ASSTDGQGEQY
>TRBV7-2|TRBJ1-1
ASSLRGLAF
>TRBV10-3|TRBJ2-2
ATRRGTVNTGELF
>TRBV20-1|TRBJ2-5
SARGSQVQETQY
>TRBV28|TRBJ2-2
ASSLSGLLLPGELF
>TRBV20-1|TRBJ2-7
SARDRGNEQY
>TRBV11-1|TRBJ2-7
ASSFGSGTNSYEQY
>TRBV12-3/TRBV12-4|TRBJ1-1
ATSSGGSMNTEAF
>TRBV6-1|TRBJ1-2
ASSEGTDYYGYT
>TRBV4-1|TRBJ1-4
ASSQPDGKGKLF
>TRBV7-2|TRBJ2-7
ATQSGTSGGAAYEQY
>TRBV3-1|TRBJ2-7
ASSPWGDEQY
>TRBV9|TRBJ2-1
ASSPTGLNNEQF
>TRBV29-1|TRBJ2-7
SVVPEPYEQY
>TRBV5-1|TRBJ1-1
ASSLVPLGDRVNTEAF
>TRBV2|TRBJ2-3
ASSDVGSVTDTQY
>TRBV28|TRBJ1-5
ASSPSQYRDRINQPQH